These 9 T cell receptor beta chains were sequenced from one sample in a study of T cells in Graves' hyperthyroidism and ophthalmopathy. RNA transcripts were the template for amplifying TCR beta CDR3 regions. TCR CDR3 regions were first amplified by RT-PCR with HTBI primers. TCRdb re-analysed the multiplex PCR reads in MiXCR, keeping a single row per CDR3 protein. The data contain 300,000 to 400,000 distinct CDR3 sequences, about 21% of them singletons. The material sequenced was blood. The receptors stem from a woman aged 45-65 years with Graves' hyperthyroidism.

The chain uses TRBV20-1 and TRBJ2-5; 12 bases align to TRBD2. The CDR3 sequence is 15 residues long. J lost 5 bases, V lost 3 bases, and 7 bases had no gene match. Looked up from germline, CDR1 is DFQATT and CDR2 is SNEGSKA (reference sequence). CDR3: CSASSLAGGRETQYF. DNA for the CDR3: TGCAGTGCTAGCTCCCTAGCGGGGGGGCGGGAGACCCAGTACTTC.

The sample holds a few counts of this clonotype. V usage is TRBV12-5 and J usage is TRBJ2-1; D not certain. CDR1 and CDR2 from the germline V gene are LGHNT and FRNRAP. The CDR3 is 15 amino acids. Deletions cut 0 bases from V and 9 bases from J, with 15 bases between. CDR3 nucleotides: TGTGCTAGTGGTTTGGTTGTGCGTGGTGTTAGTGAGCAGTTCTTC. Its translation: CASGLVVRGVSEQFF. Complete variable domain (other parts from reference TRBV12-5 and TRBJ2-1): DARVTQTPRHKVTEMGQEVTMRCQPILGHNTVFWYRQTMMQGLELLAYFRNRAPLDDSGMPKDRFSAEMPDATLATLKIQPSEPRDSAVYFCASGLVVRGVSEQFFGPGTRLTVL.

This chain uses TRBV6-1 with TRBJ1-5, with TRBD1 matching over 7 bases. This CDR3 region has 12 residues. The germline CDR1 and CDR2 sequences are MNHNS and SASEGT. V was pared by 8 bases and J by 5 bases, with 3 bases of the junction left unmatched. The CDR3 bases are TGTGCCAGCGGACAGGCAGATCAGCCCCAGCATTTT. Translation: CASGQADQPQHF.

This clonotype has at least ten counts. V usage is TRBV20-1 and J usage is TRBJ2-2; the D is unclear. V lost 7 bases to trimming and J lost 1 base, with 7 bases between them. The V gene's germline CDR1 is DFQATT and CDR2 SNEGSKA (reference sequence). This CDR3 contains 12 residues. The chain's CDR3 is CSGHRNTGELFF. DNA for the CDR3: TGCAGTGGGCACCGGAACACCGGGGAGCTGTTTTTT.

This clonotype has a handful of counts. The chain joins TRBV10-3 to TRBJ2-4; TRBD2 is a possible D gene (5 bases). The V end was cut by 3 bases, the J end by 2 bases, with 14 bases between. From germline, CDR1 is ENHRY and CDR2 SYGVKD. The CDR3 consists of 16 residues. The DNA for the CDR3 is TGTGCCATCAGTGACTCCCGAACGGGAACCAAAAACATTCAGTACTTC. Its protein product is CAISDSRTGTKNIQYF.

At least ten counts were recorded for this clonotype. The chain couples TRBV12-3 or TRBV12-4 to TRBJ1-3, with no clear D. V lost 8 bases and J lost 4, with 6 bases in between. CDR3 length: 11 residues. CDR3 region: CASGVGNTIYF. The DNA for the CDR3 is TGTGCCAGCGGGGTGGGAAACACCATATATTTT.

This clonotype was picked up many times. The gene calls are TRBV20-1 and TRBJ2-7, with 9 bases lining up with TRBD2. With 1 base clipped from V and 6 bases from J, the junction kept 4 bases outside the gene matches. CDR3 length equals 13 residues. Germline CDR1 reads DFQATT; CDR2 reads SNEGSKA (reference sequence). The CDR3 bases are TGCAGTGCTAGAGTCGGGACTAGCAGCGAGCAGTACTTC. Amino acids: CSARVGTSSEQYF.

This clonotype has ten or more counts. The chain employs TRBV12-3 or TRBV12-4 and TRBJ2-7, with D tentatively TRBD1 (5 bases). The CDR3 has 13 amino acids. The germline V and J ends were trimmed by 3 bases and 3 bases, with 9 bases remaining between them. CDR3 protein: CASSFDSGYEQYF. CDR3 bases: TGTGCCAGCAGTTTCGACAGTGGCTACGAGCAGTACTTC.

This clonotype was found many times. CDR3 DNA sequence: TGTGCCAGCTCACCGGGACAGTGGTTTAATTCACCCCTCCACTTT. It specifies CASSPGQWFNSPLHF. The V and J genes are TRBV18 and TRBJ1-6; 7 bases agree with TRBD1. The J segment lost 6 bases and the V segment lost 3 bases, leaving 5 bases of the junction unmatched. There are 15 residues in the CDR3. The germline gives CDR1 KGHSH, CDR2 LQKENI.